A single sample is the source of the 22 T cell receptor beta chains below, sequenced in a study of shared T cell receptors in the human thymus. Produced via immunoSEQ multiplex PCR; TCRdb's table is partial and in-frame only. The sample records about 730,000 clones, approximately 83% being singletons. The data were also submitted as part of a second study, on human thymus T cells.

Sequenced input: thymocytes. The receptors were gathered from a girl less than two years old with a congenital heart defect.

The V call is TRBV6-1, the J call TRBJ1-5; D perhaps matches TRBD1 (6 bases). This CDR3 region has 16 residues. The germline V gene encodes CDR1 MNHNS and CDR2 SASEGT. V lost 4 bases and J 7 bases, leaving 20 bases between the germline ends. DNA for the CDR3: TGTGCCAGCAGTGCAAAGGGGACACGTTGTGGGCAGCCCCAGCATTTT. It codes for CASSAKGTRCGQPQHF.

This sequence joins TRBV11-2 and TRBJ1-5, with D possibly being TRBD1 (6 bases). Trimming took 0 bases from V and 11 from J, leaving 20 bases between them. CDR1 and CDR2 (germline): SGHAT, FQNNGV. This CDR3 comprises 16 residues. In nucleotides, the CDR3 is TGTGCCAGCAGCTTAGATCGAAGTACAGGGTATTCGGCCCAGCATTTT. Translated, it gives CASSLDRSTGYSAQHF.

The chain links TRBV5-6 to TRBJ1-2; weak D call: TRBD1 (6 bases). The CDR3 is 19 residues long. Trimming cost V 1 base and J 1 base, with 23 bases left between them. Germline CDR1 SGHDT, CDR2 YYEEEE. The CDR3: CASSLYGRTVRHFNYGYTF. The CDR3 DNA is TGTGCCAGCAGCTTGTACGGAAGGACAGTCCGCCACTTTAACTATGGCTACACCTTC. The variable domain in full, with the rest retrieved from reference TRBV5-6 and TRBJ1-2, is DAGVTQSPTHLIKTRGQQVTLRCSPKSGHDTVSWYQQALGQGPQFIFQYYEEEERQRGNFPDRFSGHQFPNYSSELNVNALLLGDSALYLCASSLYGRTVRHFNYGYTFGSGTRLTVV.

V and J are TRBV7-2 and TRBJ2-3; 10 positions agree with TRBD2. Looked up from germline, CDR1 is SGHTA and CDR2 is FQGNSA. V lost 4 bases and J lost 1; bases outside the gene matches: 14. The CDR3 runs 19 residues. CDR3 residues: CASSSPSGGSGNRTDTQYF. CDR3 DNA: TGTGCCAGCAGCTCCCCTAGCGGGGGCAGTGGTAATCGCACAGATACGCAGTATTTT.

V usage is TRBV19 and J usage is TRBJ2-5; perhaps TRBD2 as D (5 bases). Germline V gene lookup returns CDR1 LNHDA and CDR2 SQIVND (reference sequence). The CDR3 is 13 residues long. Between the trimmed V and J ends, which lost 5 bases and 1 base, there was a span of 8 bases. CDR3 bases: TGTGCCAGTAGTGGGCGGGCCCAAGAGACCCAGTACTTC. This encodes CASSGRAQETQYF.

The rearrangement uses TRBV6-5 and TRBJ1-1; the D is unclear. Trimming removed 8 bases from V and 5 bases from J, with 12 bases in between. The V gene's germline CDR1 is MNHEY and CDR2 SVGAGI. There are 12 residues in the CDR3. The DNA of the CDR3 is TGTGCCAGCTTTGTGAAGAGGACTGAAGCTTTCTTT. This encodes CASFVKRTEAFF.

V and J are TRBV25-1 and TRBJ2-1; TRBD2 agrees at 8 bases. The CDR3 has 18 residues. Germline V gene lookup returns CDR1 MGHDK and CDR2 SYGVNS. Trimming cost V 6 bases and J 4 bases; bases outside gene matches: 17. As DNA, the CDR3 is TGTGCCAGCAGCCCGGGACTAGACTCCTGGTGGGTTTACAATGAGCAGTTCTTC. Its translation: CASSPGLDSWWVYNEQFF.

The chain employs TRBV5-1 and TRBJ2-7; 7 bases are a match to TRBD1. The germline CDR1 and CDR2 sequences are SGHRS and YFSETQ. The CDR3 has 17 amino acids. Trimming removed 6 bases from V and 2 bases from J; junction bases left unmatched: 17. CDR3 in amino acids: CASTLETQGISTYEQYF. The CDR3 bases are TGCGCCAGCACCTTAGAGACACAGGGGATCTCCACCTACGAGCAGTACTTC.

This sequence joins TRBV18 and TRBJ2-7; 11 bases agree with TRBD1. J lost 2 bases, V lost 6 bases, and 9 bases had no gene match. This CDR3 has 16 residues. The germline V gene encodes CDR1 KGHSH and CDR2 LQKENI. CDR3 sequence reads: CASSPGQGEQAYEQYF. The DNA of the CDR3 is TGTGCCAGCTCTCCGGGACAGGGGGAGCAGGCCTACGAGCAGTACTTC.

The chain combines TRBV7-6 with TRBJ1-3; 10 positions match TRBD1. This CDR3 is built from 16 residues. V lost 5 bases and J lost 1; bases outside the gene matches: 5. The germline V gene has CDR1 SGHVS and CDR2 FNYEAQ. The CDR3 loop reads CASSVRQGASGNTIYF. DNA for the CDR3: TGTGCCAGCAGCGTGCGACAGGGGGCTTCTGGAAACACCATATATTTT.

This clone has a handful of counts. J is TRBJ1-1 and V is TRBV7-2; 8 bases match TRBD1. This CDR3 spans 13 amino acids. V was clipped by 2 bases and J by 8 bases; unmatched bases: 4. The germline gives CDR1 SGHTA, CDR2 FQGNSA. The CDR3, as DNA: TGTGCCAGCAGCTTAAGGGCAGGGGGCGAAGCTTTCTTT. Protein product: CASSLRAGGEAFF.

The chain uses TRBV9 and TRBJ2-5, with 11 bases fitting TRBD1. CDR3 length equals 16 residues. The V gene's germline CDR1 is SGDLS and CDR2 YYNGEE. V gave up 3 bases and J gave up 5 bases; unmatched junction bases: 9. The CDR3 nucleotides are TGTGCCAGCAGCGAGGCGGACAGGGGGCTGTTTGAGACCCAGTACTTC. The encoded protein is CASSEADRGLFETQYF.

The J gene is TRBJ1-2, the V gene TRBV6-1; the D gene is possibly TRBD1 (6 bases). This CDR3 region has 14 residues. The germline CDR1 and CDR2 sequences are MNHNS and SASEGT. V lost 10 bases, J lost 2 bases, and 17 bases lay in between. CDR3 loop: CANSFGGQNYGYTF. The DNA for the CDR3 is TGTGCCAACTCATTCGGGGGGCAGAACTATGGCTACACCTTC.

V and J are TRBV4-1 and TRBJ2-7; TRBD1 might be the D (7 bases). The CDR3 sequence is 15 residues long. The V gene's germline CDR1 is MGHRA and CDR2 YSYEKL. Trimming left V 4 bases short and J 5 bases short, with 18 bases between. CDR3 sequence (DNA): TGCGCCAGCAGCCCTATGACAGGGAGGTTCCACGAGCAGTACTTC. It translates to CASSPMTGRFHEQYF.

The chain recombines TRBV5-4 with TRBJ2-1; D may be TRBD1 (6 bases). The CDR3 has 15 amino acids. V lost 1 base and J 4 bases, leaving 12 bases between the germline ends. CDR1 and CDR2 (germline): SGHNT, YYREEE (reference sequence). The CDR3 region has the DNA TGTGCCAGCAGCTTGAAGACAGGCCTGTACAATGAGCAGTTCTTC. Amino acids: CASSLKTGLYNEQFF.

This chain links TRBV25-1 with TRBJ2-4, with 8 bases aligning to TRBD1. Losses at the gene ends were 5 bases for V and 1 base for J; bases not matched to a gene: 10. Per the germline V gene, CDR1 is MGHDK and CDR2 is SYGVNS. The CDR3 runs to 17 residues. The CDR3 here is CASSKEDRVQAKNIQYF. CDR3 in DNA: TGTGCCAGCAGTAAAGAGGACAGGGTGCAGGCCAAAAACATTCAGTACTTC.

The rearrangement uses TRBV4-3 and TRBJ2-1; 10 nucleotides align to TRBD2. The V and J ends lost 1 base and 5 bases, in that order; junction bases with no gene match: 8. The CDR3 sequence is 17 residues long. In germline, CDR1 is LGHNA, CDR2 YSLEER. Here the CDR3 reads CASSQVEAAGGHNEQFF. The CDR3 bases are TGCGCCAGCAGCCAAGTCGAGGCAGCGGGGGGGCACAATGAGCAGTTCTTC.

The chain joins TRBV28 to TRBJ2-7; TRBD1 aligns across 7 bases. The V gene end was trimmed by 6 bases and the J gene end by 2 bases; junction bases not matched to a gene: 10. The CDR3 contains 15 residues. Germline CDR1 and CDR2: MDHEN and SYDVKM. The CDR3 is CASRDSMGQPYEQYF. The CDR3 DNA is TGTGCCAGCAGGGACAGTATGGGACAGCCCTACGAGCAGTACTTC.

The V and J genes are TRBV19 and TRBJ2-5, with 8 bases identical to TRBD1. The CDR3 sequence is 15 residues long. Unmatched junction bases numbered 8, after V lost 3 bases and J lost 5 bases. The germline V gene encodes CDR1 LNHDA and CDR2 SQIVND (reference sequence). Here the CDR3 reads CASSITGGTYETQYF. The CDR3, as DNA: TGTGCCAGTAGTATCACAGGGGGTACCTACGAGACCCAGTACTTC.

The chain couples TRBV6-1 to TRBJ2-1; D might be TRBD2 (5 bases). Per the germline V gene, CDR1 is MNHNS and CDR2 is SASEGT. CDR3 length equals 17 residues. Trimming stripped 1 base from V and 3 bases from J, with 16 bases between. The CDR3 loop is CASSEENGLPHYNEQFF. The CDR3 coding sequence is TGTGCCAGCAGTGAAGAAAACGGACTGCCGCACTACAATGAGCAGTTCTTC.

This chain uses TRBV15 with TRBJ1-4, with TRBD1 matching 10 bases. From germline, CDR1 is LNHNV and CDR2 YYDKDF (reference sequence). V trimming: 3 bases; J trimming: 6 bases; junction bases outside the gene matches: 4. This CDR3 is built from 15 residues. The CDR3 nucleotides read TGTGCCACCAGCAGTCCCGGGACAGGGGATGAAAAACTGTTTTTT. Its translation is CATSSPGTGDEKLFF.

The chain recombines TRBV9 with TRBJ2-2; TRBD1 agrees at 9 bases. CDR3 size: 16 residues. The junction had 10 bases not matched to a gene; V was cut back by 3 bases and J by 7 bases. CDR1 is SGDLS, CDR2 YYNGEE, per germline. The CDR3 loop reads CASSGPGQGGIGELFF. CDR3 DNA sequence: TGTGCCAGCAGCGGACCGGGACAGGGTGGTATCGGGGAGCTGTTTTTT. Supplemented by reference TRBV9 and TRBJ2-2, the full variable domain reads DSGVTQTPKHLITATGQRVTLRCSPRSGDLSVYWYQQSLDQGLQFLIQYYNGEERAKGNILERFSAQQFPDLHSELNLSSLELGDSALYFCASSGPGQGGIGELFFGEGSRLTVL.